This T cell receptor beta chain was obtained from a study of technical replicates of blood from a handful of donors. TCRdb's table, derived via immunoSEQ multiplex PCR, lists solely in-frame clones and lacks some. The sample carries 75,000 to 100,000 clones, just under 95% recorded once. This TCR was sampled from a human donor in good health. The material sequenced was T cells isolated from PBMCs.

For the CDR3, the DNA is TGCGCCAGCAGCGAAGGTAGCGGGAAAACAGATACGCAGTATTTT. Protein product: CASSEGSGKTDTQYF. The chain joins TRBV5-1 to TRBJ2-3; 8 nucleotides agree with TRBD2. The CDR3 loop spans 15 amino acids. The ends lost 4 bases at V and 3 bases at J; junction bases unmatched: 7. Germline V lookup: CDR1 SGHRS, CDR2 YFSETQ.